This TCR beta chain was sequenced during a study of cytomegalovirus exposure and HLA in healthy donors. Some clones are missing from TCRdb's copy, which holds only in-frame ones; the method was immunoSEQ multiplex PCR. In the table there are more than 200,000 clones, roughly 87% of which are singletons. Details on this clone: Its antigen is as yet unknown.

Study-level findings and limits: Published work reported that the classifier diagnosed cytomegalovirus status with high specificity and sensitivity. In vitro testing confirmed a few CMV-associated chains as specific for CMV antigens. TCR sequences were mostly rare, though some public TCRs occurred in many donors.

The source of this sequence is a young woman in good health and CMV-seronegative. Material for sequencing was PBMCs.

The chain's CDR3 is CSVGDNYEQYF. The CDR3 DNA follows: TGCAGCGTTGGGGACAACTACGAGCAGTACTTC. The chain combines TRBV29-1 with TRBJ2-7, with D perhaps TRBD1 (6 bases). This CDR3 has 11 amino acids. Germline assignment: CDR1 SQVTM and CDR2 ANQGSEA. Trimming removed 4 bases from V and 3 bases from J, with 7 bases in between.